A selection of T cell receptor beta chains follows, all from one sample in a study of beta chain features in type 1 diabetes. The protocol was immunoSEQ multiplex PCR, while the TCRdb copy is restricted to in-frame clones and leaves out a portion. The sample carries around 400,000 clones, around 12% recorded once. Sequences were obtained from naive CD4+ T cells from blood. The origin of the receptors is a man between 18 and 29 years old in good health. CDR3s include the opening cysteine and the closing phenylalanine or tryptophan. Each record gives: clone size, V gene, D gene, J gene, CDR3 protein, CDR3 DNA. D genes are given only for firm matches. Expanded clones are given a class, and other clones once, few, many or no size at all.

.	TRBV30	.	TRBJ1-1	CAWRVLRLGGASEAFF	TGTGCCTGGAGGGTCTTACGTCTAGGGGGGGCGTCTGAAGCTTTCTTT
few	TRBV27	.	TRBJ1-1	CASSSYRESNTEAFF	TGTGCCAGCAGTTCATACAGGGAAAGTAACACTGAAGCTTTCTTT
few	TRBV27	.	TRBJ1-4	CASSPRITNEKLFF	TGTGCCAGCAGTCCGAGGATAACTAATGAAAAACTGTTTTTT
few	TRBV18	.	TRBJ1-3	CASSPVPDSSGNTIYF	TGTGCCAGCTCACCCGTCCCGGACAGCTCTGGAAACACCATATATTTT
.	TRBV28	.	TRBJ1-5	CASSLAGDEQPQHF	TGTGCCAGCAGTTTAGCAGGGGATGAGCAGCCCCAGCATTTT
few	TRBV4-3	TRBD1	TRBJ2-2	CASSQAPPGQGTGELFF	TGCGCCAGCAGCCAAGCACCGCCGGGACAGGGGACCGGGGAGCTGTTTTTT
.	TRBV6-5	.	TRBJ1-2	CASAQGREGYTF	TGTGCCAGCGCGCAGGGGCGCGAAGGCTACACCTTC
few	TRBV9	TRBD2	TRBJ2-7	CASSVGGTSDYEQYF	TGTGCCAGCAGCGTAGGAGGGACTAGCGACTACGAGCAGTACTTC
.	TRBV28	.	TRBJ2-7	CASSFPRIPQKEQYF	TGTGCCAGCAGTTTCCCCAGGATACCCCAGAAAGAGCAGTACTTC
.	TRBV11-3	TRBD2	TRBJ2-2	CASSYATGTSRAGELFF	TGTGCCAGCAGCTATGCTACCGGGACTAGCCGCGCCGGGGAGCTGTTTTTT
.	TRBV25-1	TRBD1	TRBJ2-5	CASSESPGGSKETQYF	TGTGCCAGCAGTGAATCCCCAGGGGGCTCTAAAGAGACCCAGTACTTC
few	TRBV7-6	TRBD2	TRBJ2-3	CASSLGGGATDTQYF	TGTGCCAGCAGCTTAGGCGGGGGGGCCACAGATACGCAGTATTTT
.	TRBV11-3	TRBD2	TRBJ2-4	CASSLGLAGVGNIQYF	TGTGCCAGCAGCCTGGGACTAGCGGGAGTCGGAAACATTCAGTACTTC
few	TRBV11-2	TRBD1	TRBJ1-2	CAVRDRNYGYTF	TGTGCCGTTCGGGACAGAAACTATGGCTACACCTTC
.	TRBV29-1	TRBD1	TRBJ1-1	CSSMGRDRVMNTEAFF	TGCAGCTCGATGGGCAGGGACAGGGTAATGAACACTGAAGCTTTCTTT
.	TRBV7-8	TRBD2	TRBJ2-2	CASSLSGGGAAGELFF	TGTGCCAGCAGCTTATCGGGCGGGGGGGCCGCCGGGGAGCTGTTTTTT
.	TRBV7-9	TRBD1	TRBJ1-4	CASSNRDRGSEKLFF	TGTGCCAGCAGCAACCGGGACAGGGGAAGTGAAAAACTGTTTTTT
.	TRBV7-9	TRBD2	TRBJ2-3	CASSLWSGASTDTQYF	TGTGCCAGCAGCTTATGGAGCGGGGCGAGCACAGATACGCAGTATTTT
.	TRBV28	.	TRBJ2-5	CASRLQGQETQYF	TGTGCCAGCAGACTACAGGGTCAAGAGACCCAGTACTTC
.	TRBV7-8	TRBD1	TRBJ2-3	CASSSRRDRAPDTQYF	TGTGCCAGCAGCTCACGCCGGGACAGGGCCCCAGATACGCAGTATTTT
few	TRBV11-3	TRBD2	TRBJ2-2	CASSRRGDTGELFF	TGTGCCAGCAGTCGGCGGGGGGACACCGGGGAGCTGTTTTTT
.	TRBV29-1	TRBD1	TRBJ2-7	CSVRQGIRDEQYF	TGCAGCGTAAGACAGGGGATAAGGGACGAGCAGTACTTC
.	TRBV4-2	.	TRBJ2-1	CASSQEGRPSAYNEQFF	TGTGCCAGCAGCCAAGAGGGTAGGCCTAGCGCCTACAATGAGCAGTTCTTC
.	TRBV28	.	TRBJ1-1	CASSSSPTEAFF	TGTGCCAGCAGTTCCTCCCCGACTGAAGCTTTCTTT
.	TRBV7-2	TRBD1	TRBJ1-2	CASSHDRDYGYTF	TGTGCCAGCAGCCACGACAGGGACTATGGCTACACCTTC
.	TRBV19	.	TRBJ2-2	CASSPLEQGSNTGELFF	TGTGCCAGTAGTCCCCTTGAGCAGGGGAGTAACACCGGGGAGCTGTTTTTT
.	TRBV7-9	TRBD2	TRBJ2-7	CASSFLGFGTSGDEQYF	TGTGCCAGCAGCTTTCTAGGTTTTGGGACTAGCGGAGACGAGCAGTACTTC
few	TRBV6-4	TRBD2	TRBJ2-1	CASSDGGGSYNEQFF	TGTGCCAGCAGTGACGGGGGGGGCTCCTACAATGAGCAGTTCTTC
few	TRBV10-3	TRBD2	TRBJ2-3	CAISERFGRGLDTQYF	TGTGCCATCAGTGAGCGGTTTGGGCGGGGGTTGGATACGCAGTATTTT
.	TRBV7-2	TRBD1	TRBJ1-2	CASSSFTGQGAEGYTF	TGTGCCAGCAGCTCATTTACGGGACAGGGGGCGGAGGGCTACACCTTC
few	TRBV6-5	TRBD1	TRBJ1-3	CASSRTGGSGNTIYF	TGTGCCAGCAGCAGAACAGGGGGCTCTGGAAACACCATATATTTT
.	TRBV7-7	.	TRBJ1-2	CASSLPDSKSNYGYTF	TGTGCCAGCAGCTTACCGGACAGCAAATCCAACTATGGCTACACCTTC
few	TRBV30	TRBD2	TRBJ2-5	CAWRASGVQETQYF	TGTGCCTGGAGGGCTAGCGGGGTCCAAGAGACCCAGTACTTC
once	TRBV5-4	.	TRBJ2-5	CASSLARAEETQYF	TGTGCCAGCAGCTTGGCCAGGGCCGAAGAGACCCAGTACTTC